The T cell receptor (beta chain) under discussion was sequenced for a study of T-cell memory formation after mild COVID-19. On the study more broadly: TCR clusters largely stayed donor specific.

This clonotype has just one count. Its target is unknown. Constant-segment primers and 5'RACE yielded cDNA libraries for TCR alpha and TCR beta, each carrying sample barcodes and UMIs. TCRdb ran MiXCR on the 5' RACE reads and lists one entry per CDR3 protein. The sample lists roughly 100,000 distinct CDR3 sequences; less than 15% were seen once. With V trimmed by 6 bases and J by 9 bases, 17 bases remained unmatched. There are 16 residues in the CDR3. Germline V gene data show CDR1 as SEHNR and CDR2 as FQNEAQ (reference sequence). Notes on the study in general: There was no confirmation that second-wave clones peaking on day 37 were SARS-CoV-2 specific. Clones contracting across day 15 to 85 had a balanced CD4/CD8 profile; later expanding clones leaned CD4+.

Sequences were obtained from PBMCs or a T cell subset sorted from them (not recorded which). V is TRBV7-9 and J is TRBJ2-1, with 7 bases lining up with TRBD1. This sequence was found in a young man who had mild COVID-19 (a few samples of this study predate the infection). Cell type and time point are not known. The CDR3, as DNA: TGTGCCAGCAGAACCACCCGGGACAGCCGTTTTAGTGAGCAGTTCTTC. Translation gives CASRTTRDSRFSEQFF.